This TCR beta chain was recorded in a study of human T cells and chemical hapten exposure. Original methodology: Between about 23,224 and 700,000 TCRs appeared in each sample, and the median stood at about 93,000. Each CDR3 protein gets one entry after TCRdb re-called the RACE reads with MiXCR. TCRdb's processing, not the authors', yielded these V and J calls. The table lists 150,000 to 200,000 distinct CDR3 sequences, roughly 15% of them singletons. Overall study findings and caveats: Unchanged with DPC sensitization were TCRs above 1 in 1000 frequency. Healthy individuals' immune responses may differ from those of donors, who had alopecia.

A remark on this clonotype: Its cognate antigen is unknown.

Time point of the sample: patch test 1, 2 weeks after DPC sensitization. Treatment in this sample: therapeutic diphenylcyclopropenone sensitization with weekly scalp DPC. The ends lost 6 bases at V and 3 bases at J; junction bases unmatched: 13. The CDR3 is 17 residues long. Per the germline V gene, CDR1 is MDHEN and CDR2 is SYDVKM. This chain joins TRBV28 and TRBJ2-2, with 7 bases matching TRBD2. This receptor was taken from a woman in her twenties or thirties with alopecia areata. Some clones in this sample may be carry-over from other donors' samples. The sequencing used whole blood, collected in connection with sensitization to the hapten diphenylcyclopropenone (DPC). The CDR3 here is CASSPPRASGYTGELFF. As DNA, the CDR3 is TGTGCCAGCAGCCCCCCCAGGGCTAGCGGTTACACCGGGGAGCTGTTTTTT.